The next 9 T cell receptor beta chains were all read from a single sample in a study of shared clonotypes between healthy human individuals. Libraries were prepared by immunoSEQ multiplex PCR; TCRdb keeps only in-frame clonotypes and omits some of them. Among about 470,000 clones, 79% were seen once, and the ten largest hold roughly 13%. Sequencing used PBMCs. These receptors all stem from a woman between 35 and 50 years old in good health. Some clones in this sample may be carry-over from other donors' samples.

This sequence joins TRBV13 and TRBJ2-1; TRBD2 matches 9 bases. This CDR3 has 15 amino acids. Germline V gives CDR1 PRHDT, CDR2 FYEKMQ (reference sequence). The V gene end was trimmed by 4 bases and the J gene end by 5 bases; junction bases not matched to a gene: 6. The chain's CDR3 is CASSSTSGVNNEQFF. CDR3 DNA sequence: TGTGCCAGCAGCTCGACTAGCGGAGTTAACAATGAGCAGTTCTTC.

CDR3 residues: CASTQFGTSAGHTEAFF. Written as DNA, the CDR3 is TGTGCCAGTACCCAATTCGGGACCTCAGCGGGCCACACTGAAGCTTTCTTT. The chain combines TRBV19 with TRBJ1-1; a weak D match, TRBD1 (5 bases). Per the germline V gene, CDR1 is LNHDA and CDR2 is SQIVND (reference sequence). The CDR3 has 17 amino acids. The V end lost 7 bases, the J end lost 3 bases, and 24 bases lay between the germline ends.

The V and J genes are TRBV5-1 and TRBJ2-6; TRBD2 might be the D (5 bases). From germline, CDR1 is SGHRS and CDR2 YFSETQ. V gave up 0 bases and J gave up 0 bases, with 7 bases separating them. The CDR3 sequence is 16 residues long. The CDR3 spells CASSLVRDSGANVLTF. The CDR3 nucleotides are TGCGCCAGCAGCTTGGTTCGGGACTCTGGGGCCAACGTCCTGACTTTC.

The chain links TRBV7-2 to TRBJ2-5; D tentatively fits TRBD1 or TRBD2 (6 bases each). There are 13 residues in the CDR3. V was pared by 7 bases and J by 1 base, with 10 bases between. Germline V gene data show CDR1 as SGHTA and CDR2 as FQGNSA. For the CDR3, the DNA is TGTGCCAGCACCCCGGGGGCCCAAGAGACCCAGTACTTC. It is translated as CASTPGAQETQYF. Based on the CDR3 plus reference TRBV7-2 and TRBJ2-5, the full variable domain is GAGVSQSPSNKVTEKGKDVELRCDPISGHTALYWYRQSLGQGLEFLIYFQGNSAPDKSGLPSDRFSAERTGGSVSTLTIQRTQQEDSAVYLCASTPGAQETQYFGPGTRLLVL.

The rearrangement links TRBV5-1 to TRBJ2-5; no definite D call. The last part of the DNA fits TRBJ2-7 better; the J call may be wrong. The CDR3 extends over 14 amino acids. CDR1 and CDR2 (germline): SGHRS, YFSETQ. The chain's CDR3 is CASSLIVSSYEQYF. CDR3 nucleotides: TGCGCCAGCAGCTTAATCGTAAGCTCTTACGAGCAGTACTTC.

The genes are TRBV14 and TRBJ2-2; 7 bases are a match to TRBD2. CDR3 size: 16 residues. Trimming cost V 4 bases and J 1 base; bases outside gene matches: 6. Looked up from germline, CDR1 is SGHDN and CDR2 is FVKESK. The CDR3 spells CASSRLGTMNTGELFF. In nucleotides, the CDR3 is TGTGCCAGCAGCCGACTCGGGACTATGAACACCGGGGAGCTGTTTTTT.

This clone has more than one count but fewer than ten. In nucleotides, the CDR3 is TGTGCCAGCAGTGAACACGGACTAGCGGAAGATGAGCAGTTCTTC. Protein product: CASSEHGLAEDEQFF. V and J are TRBV6-1 and TRBJ2-1, with 10 positions matching TRBD2. This CDR3 spans 15 amino acids. Per the germline V gene, CDR1 is MNHNS and CDR2 is SASEGT. Unmatched junction bases numbered 6, after V lost 2 bases and J lost 8 bases.

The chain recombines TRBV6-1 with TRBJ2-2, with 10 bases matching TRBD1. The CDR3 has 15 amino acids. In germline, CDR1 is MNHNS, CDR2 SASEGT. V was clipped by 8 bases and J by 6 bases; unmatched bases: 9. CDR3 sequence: CASLGQGILAGELFF. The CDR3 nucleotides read TGTGCCAGCTTGGGACAGGGGATTTTAGCCGGGGAGCTGTTTTTT.

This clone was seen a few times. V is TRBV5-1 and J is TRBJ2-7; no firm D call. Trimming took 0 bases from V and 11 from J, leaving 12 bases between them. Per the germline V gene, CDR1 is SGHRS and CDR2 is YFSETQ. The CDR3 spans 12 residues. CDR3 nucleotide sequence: TGCGCCAGCAGCTTGGACGTCGGCACCAAGTACTTC. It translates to CASSLDVGTKYF.